This TCR beta chain was obtained from a study of technical replicates of blood from a handful of donors. The V end was cut by 4 bases, the J end by 2 bases, with 15 bases between. Germline V lookup: CDR1 SGHDT, CDR2 YYEEEE. This CDR3 comprises 15 residues. TCRdb's copy holds only in-frame clones and misses some; the assay was immunoSEQ multiplex PCR. The data show about 74,000 clones, 85% to 95% seen once. The clonotype comes from a human donor in good health. Sequenced: T cells isolated from PBMCs. The genes are TRBV5-6 and TRBJ1-2; perhaps TRBD1 as D (6 bases). DNA of the CDR3: TGTGCCAGCAGCCCGGACAGAGTTTCAAACTATGGCTACACCTTC. Translating it yields CASSPDRVSNYGYTF.